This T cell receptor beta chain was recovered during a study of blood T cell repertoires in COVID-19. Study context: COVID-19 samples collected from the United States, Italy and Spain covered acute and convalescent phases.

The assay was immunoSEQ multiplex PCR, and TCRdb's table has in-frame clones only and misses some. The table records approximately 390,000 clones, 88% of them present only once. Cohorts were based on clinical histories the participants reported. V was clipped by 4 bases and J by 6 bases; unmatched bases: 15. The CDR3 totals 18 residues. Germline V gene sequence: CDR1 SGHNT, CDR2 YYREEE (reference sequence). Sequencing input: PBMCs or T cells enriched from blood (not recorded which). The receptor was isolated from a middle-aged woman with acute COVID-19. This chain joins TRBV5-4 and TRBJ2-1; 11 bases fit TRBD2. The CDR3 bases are TGTGCCAGCAGCCCGGGTCTAGCGGGGGGACCTTACTCCAATGAGCAGTTCTTC. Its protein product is CASSPGLAGGPYSNEQFF.